The 13 T cell receptor beta chains in this list originate from one sample, sequenced in a study of T-cell reconstitution after alpha-beta-depleted transplantation in children. Unique molecular identifiers tagged the TCRbeta library. Via MiXCR, TCRdb re-called the PCR reads, giving one row per CDR3 protein. The sample yields 500,000 to 750,000 distinct CDR3 sequences, over 25% seen once. Here the sequenced sample was PBMCs, taken before TCRalphabeta/CD19-depleted stem cell transplant. Receptor source: a boy less than two years old with Wiskott-Aldrich syndrome, due to receive a stem cell transplant.

This chain uses TRBV28 with TRBJ2-1; TRBD1 or TRBD2 may be the D gene (6 bases each). The germline V gene encodes CDR1 MDHEN and CDR2 SYDVKM. This CDR3 is built from 16 residues. Trimming removed 6 bases from V and 1 base from J, with 16 bases in between. In nucleotides, the CDR3 is TGTGCCAGCAGGAGGGGGACCGGGACTTCCTACAATGAGCAGTTCTTC. Amino acids: CASRRGTGTSYNEQFF.

This clonotype has just a few counts. This rearrangement joins TRBV6-1 to TRBJ1-1, with 9 positions matching TRBD1. V was pared by 6 bases and J by 9 bases, with 17 bases of the junction left unmatched. The CDR3 is 16 residues long. Germline lookup yields CDR1 MNHNS and CDR2 SASEGT. The CDR3 sequence is CASSAGDRDPYNKAFF. CDR3 nucleotides: TGTGCCAGCAGCGCAGGGGACAGGGATCCTTATAATAAAGCTTTCTTT.

The CDR3 nucleotides read TGTGCCAGCAGCAAACGAGGGGCGGGCAGAAATCAGCCCCAGCATTTT. Translated, it gives CASSKRGAGRNQPQHF. The chain is built from TRBV12-3 or TRBV12-4 and TRBJ1-5; D perhaps matches TRBD1 (5 bases). The CDR3 is 16 amino acids. V was pared by 6 bases and J by 4 bases, with 19 bases between.

The chain combines TRBV29-1 with TRBJ2-3, with TRBD2 matching over 10 bases. Trimming at V came to 3 bases and at J to 0 bases, leaving 3 bases not matched to a gene. CDR1 and CDR2 from the germline V gene are SQVTM and ANQGSEA. The CDR3 length is 15 residues. In nucleotides, the CDR3 is TGCAGCGTTGATAGACTAGCGGGCAGCACAGATACGCAGTATTTT. It encodes CSVDRLAGSTDTQYF.

This clonotype was counted only a few times. J is TRBJ2-1 and V is TRBV10-3; 14 bases fit TRBD2. The length of the CDR3 is 14 residues. The V gene end was trimmed by 6 bases and the J gene end by 10 bases; junction bases not matched to a gene: 5. Germline-derived CDR1 and CDR2 are ENHRY and SYGVKD. CDR3 sequence (DNA): TGTGCCATCAGCGGGACTAGCGGGAGTCGAGAGCAGTTCTTC. It translates to CAISGTSGSREQFF.

This clonotype turned up a few times. V is TRBV5-1 and J is TRBJ2-2; unclear D gene. Trimming shortened V by 5 bases and J by 3 bases, and 8 bases separated the two germline ends. The CDR3 totals 13 residues. Germline lookup yields CDR1 SGHRS and CDR2 YFSETQ. CDR3 residues: CASSWSDTGELFF. For the CDR3, the DNA is TGCGCCAGCAGTTGGTCGGACACCGGGGAGCTGTTTTTT.

The chain joins TRBV9 to TRBJ2-1; D gene uncertain. The V gene's germline CDR1 is SGDLS and CDR2 YYNGEE. The length of the CDR3 is 14 residues. Trimming took 0 bases from V and 9 from J, leaving 13 bases between them. The CDR3 loop reads CASSVGSQASEQFF. The CDR3 region has the DNA TGTGCCAGCAGCGTAGGATCCCAAGCGAGTGAGCAGTTCTTC.

This chain uses TRBV5-1 with TRBJ2-7; a weak D match, TRBD2 (6 bases). Germline loops: CDR1 SGHRS, CDR2 YFSETQ. The CDR3 runs 16 residues. The ends were cut back, 0 bases at V and 0 bases at J, with 13 bases in the middle. CDR3 protein: CASSLGTKPASYEQYF. CDR3 DNA sequence: TGCGCCAGCAGCTTGGGGACTAAACCCGCCTCCTACGAGCAGTACTTC.

The J gene is TRBJ2-1, the V gene TRBV10-3, with 15 nucleotides matching TRBD2. The CDR3 totals 17 residues. Germline lookup yields CDR1 ENHRY and CDR2 SYGVKD. V lost 8 bases to trimming and J lost 10 bases; unmatched junction nucleotides: 15. The CDR3 sequence is CAIGGGGLAGGPREQFF. CDR3 DNA sequence: TGTGCCATCGGTGGGGGAGGACTAGCGGGAGGGCCCCGGGAGCAGTTCTTC.

This chain links TRBV12-3 or TRBV12-4 with TRBJ2-3, with 10 nucleotides matching TRBD2. The CDR3 sequence is 15 residues long. Trimming took 6 bases from V and 2 from J; bases not matched to a gene: 5. The CDR3 coding sequence is TGTGCCAGCAGCCGACTAGCGGGCGCCACAGATACGCAGTATTTT. Translated: CASSRLAGATDTQYF.

This chain uses TRBV7-2 with TRBJ2-1, with 9 bases identical to TRBD2. There are 16 residues in the CDR3. With V trimmed by 0 bases and J by 6 bases, 6 bases remained unmatched. In germline, CDR1 is SGHTA, CDR2 FQGNSA. CDR3 in DNA: TGTGCCAGCAGCTTAGCGGCGGGAGGGCCCTTCAATGAGCAGTTCTTC. Protein: CASSLAAGGPFNEQFF.

The V and J genes are TRBV6-1 and TRBJ2-3, with TRBD2 matching 8 bases. CDR3 size: 16 residues. Trimming cost V 7 bases and J 7 bases; bases outside gene matches: 16. Germline values: CDR1 MNHNS, CDR2 SASEGT. The CDR3 nucleotides are TGTGCCAGCACGCAGGGGCGGCTAGCGGGTCTCAATACGCAGTATTTT. Its translation: CASTQGRLAGLNTQYF.

In its sample, this clonotype was seen a few times. This sequence joins TRBV3-1 and TRBJ2-3, with 12 bases identical to TRBD2. This CDR3 region has 16 residues. The junction had 5 bases not matched to a gene; V was cut back by 3 bases and J by 4 bases. Germline V lookup: CDR1 LGHDT, CDR2 YNNKEL (reference sequence). The CDR3 protein is CASSQTSGRRSDTQYF. CDR3 nucleotide sequence: TGTGCCAGCAGCCAGACTAGCGGGAGAAGGTCAGATACGCAGTATTTT.